This T cell receptor (beta chain) is from a study of STAT5B mutations in CD4+ large granular lymphocyte leukemia (dated by TCRdb to about 2022). Turning to the overall study: When cryopreserved patient cells were available, CD8+ cells were depleted as a first step, and selection with anti-CD4 microbeads followed. TCRbeta repertoires of CD4+ T-cell large granular lymphocyte leukemia patients were compared with those of healthy blood donors. Flow cytometry on FACSCanto II or FACSVerse confirmed that purified fractions exceeded 95% purity among lymphocytes. What the work shows at the level of the full study, not this receptor alone: The sources of patient cells varied, and only 5 to 7 CD4-sorted patient samples were included in the clonality comparison with healthy controls. TRBV06-family usage was enriched among the top patient clones (8/27) compared with healthy controls (2/35). The data were not HLA-matched, and the higher clonality in CD4+ T-LGLL than in CD8+ T-LGLL could be due to the relatively small sample size. Main leukemic clonotypes were private to each patient, although approximately 25% of the main leukemic clonotypes were found at low frequency in the non-leukemic repertoires of other patients. CD4-sorted patient repertoires appeared more clonal than healthy CD4+ repertoires, and this difference persisted after removing the putative leukemic clones.

Comment on this clone: The specificity of this receptor is unknown. No quality values exist for individual bases; no much larger clone is one base distant.

In the germline V gene, CDR1 corresponds to SGHAT and CDR2 to FQNNGV. The junction carries 10 bases between V and J, which are trimmed by 0 bases and 0 bases respectively. Inclusive of the bounding cysteine and phenylalanine, the CDR3 is 16 residues long. The CDR3 DNA has 48 bases and is translated from base 1. CD4+ T-LGLL patients were recruited from hematology units in Padova (Italy), Helsinki (Finland) and Shinshu (Japan). Depending on sample availability, patient samples were obtained as bead-purified CD4+, CD4+CD8+, CD57+ or CD56+ fractions, or as unselected PBMC. Patient TCRbeta data were integrated with somatic STAT5B mutation profiles obtained by deep amplicon sequencing of the same DNA. All TCR-sequenced material derived from peripheral blood: patient blood samples and healthy donor buffy coats. Ficoll-Hypaque gradient centrifugation was used to isolate peripheral blood mononuclear cells. The Gentra Puregene Cell and Tissue kit was used for genomic DNA extraction, and quantification was performed on a Qubit 2.0 fluorometer.

The immunoSEQ assay at survey resolution was used to sequence TCRbeta rearrangements from genomic DNA. The original pipeline was this. Clonotypes making up more than 5% of the repertoire were considered putative leukemic clones, giving nearly 60 such clones in about 25 patients. In the TCR sequencing data, the lowest productive clonotype frequency that could be detected was 2.59 x 10-5. Only productive TCRbeta rearrangements, meaning sequences that were complete and in-frame, were kept for the analyses. Clonality for each sample was calculated as Simpson clonality in the immunoSEQ Analyzer version 3.0. Based on frequency, clones were grouped as very rare, small, medium, large (1-20%) or hyperexpanded (>20%). Generation probabilities were estimated with OLGA 1.2.3, V-gene circos plots were made with VDJtools, specificities were searched in VDJdb, and CDR3 motifs were identified with GLIPH. Drawn from immuneACCESS, this table holds only the in-frame rearrangements with V and J called that TCRdb kept. Clones are partly lost; checked studies trace under half to an unresolved V gene and leave the rest unexplained. V and J calls and clone size follow that table, whereas D and trimming were derived from the DNA. This sample comprises 4,000 to 5,000 clones, roughly 72% of them detected only once. Of the sample, 65% to 80% falls within the top ten clones.

The V and J segments used are TRBV11-2 and TRBJ2-3, with no D gene named confidently. This TCR was recovered from a man between 65 and 79 years old with CD4+ T-cell large granular lymphocyte leukemia. Input material: PBMCs. CDR3 protein: CASSLEVDSSTDTQYF. The nucleotide sequence is given as TGTGCCAGCAGCTTAGAGGTGGATTCTAGCACAGATACGCAGTATTTT.